This T cell receptor (beta chain) derives from a study of breast tumors, draining lymph nodes, adjacent tissues (dated by TCRdb to about 2016). About the investigation overall: TCR beta repertoires were compared across tumor, adjacent nontumor tissue and axillary lymph nodes obtained from breast cancer patients. The study aimed to assess the relationships and possible T-cell exchange between tumor, surrounding tissue and draining lymph node repertoires in human breast cancer. Points the paper makes about the study in general: Tumor and nontumor tissue repertoires were significantly more similar in luminal-like than in basal-like breast cancer. The conclusion that tumor T cells originate in lymph nodes was framed as consistent with a hypothesis rather than directly demonstrated. The data were considered consistent with most tumor T cells being derived from the lymph node and subsequently expanding within tumor tissue. Tumor T-cell repertoires showed less diversity than lymph node repertoires and more diversity than nontumor tissue repertoires, and tumor T-cell repertoires showed preferential V and J gene usage.

Sequencing instrument: Illumina HiSeq 2000. TCR beta chain libraries were generated through multiplex PCR amplification. High-throughput sequencing was used to analyze the amplified TCR beta chain products. The raw public data were reprocessed by TCRdb itself: fastp quality trimming at Q25, MiXCR clonotype calling, in-frame beta chains only. Identical CDR3 proteins give one entry, which carries the most common genes and DNA. The sample table lists some 47,000 distinct CDR3 sequences, 42% of them with a count of one. The ten largest clones add up to roughly a tenth of the sample. This clonotype was seen repeatedly, ten times or more. Its antigen remains unidentified. Base qualities were left out, and no much larger clone turns up one base away. The CDR3 has 17 amino acids, counting the end cysteine and phenylalanine. Only CDR3 DNA remains: 51 bases, in frame from the first base. Looking up the germline V gene (reference sequence) yields CDR1 LNHDA and CDR2 SQIVND. Trimming costs V 0 bases and J 2 bases, and their ends lie 14 bases apart.

The sequence was collected from a female donor with breast cancer. Some clones in this sample may be carry-over from other donors' samples. The sample consisted of breast tumor tissue. Recombination joined TRBV19 with TRBJ1-5; the D gene is perhaps TRBD1, from 6 matching bases. CDR3 protein: CASSIETVRGGNQPQHF. The nucleotide sequence reads TGTGCCAGTAGTATAGAAACGGTCAGGGGAGGCAATCAGCCCCAGCATTTT. The full variable domain, with segments outside the CDR3 supplied by the reference TRBV19 and TRBJ1-5 proteins, appears as DGGITQSPKYLFRKEGQNVTLSCEQNLNHDAMYWYRQDPGQGLRLIYYSQIVNDFQKGDIAEGYSVSREKKESFPLTVTSAQKNPTAFYLCASSIETVRGGNQPQHFGDGTRLSIL.